This TCR gamma chain was recovered during a study of Vδ1+ human thymocytes. Findings of the study overall: Around 18% of thymic delta-chain sequences were Vdelta2, with few Vdelta3, unlike blood Vdelta1+ controls. In the thymus, TRG and TRD repertoires looked highly polyclonal with Gaussian CDR3 lengths.

Germline V lookup: CDR1 VINAFY, CDR2 YDVSNSKD. This CDR3 has 15 amino acids. The ends lost 4 bases at V and 7 bases at J; junction bases unmatched: 4. For this clone: Its specificity is not known.

Extracted RNA was reverse transcribed into cDNA. Multiplex PCR used pooled V-gene forward primers and a constant-region reverse primer to amplify CDR3s. TCRdb applied CATT to the multiplex PCR reads for clone calling. The repertoire includes some 6,500 gamma-chain clones, approximately 38% of them detected once, and approximately 2% sits in the top ten. The chain recombines TRGV5 with TRGJP. The J gene, missing from TCRdb, was assigned here through DNA to germline matching. Sequencing input: Vdelta1+ gamma-delta thymocytes from the thymus. Subset: FACS-sorted CD3+ TCRalphabeta- TCRVdelta1+ TCRVdelta2- thymocytes. This clonotype originated in a boy under three years old who had congenital heart surgery. CDR3 sequence reads: CATWEWELGKKIKVF. For the CDR3, the DNA is TGTGCCACCTGGGAGTGGGAGTTGGGCAAAAAAATCAAGGTATTT.